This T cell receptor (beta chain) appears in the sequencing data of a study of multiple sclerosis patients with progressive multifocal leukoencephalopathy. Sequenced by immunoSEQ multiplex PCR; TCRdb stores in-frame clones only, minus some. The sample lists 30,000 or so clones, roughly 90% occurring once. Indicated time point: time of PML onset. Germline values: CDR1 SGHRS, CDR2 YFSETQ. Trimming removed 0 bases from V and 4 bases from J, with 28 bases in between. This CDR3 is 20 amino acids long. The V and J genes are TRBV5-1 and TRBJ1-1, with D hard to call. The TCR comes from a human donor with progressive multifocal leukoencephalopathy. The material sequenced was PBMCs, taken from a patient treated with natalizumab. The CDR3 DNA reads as TGCGCCAGCAGCTTGGCCTCCCGGGGAACATTTGCGGCGGGGAGCACTGAAGCTTTCTTT. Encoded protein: CASSLASRGTFAAGSTEAFF.